This T cell receptor (beta chain) was sequenced in a study of radiotherapy plus CTLA-4 blockade in lung cancer (dated by TCRdb to about 2018). About the full investigation: Objective responses occurred in roughly 19% of enrolled patients, and about 30% achieved disease control. Study-wide findings and limitations: The strongest predictors of response were reported to be early dynamic shifts in blood T cell clones along with a rise in serum interferon-beta following radiation. After treatment with radiotherapy and ipilimumab, TCR clones that originated in tumors expanded in peripheral blood.

In this study, focal radiation therapy paired with CTLA-4 blockade (ipilimumab) was tested in patients who had chemo-refractory metastatic non-small-cell lung cancer. Note on this clone: Its cognate antigen has yet to be identified. No much larger clone is present one base from it, and per-base qualities are unavailable.

The library was made by the immunoSEQ multiplex PCR assay. Held by TCRdb, this immuneACCESS table contains in-frame sequences only and omits some clones. Under half of the omission traces to an unresolved V gene where checked; the cause of the rest is unknown. The sample profile shows about 87,000 clones; about 88% of them were found once. Approximately 15% of the sample goes to the ten largest clones. The junction shows trimming of 3 bases on V and 4 bases on J, and the gene matches do not reach 3 bases of it. There are 13 amino acids in the CDR3, from cysteine to phenylalanine inclusive. The read is trimmed to its CDR3 DNA, 39 bases read in frame from base 1. For CDR1 and CDR2, the germline V gene (reference sequence) lists GTSNPN and SVGIG.

Sequenced material: peripheral blood, taken from a patient treated with radiotherapy plus ipilimumab. This TCR derives from a human donor with non-small cell lung cancer that progressed on radiotherapy plus ipilimumab. This sequence uses TRBV30 and TRBJ2-1, and 7 bases in between align with TRBD1. Here is the DNA: TGTGCCTGGAGCTGGGACAGTTACAATGAGCAGTTCTTC. This yields the protein CAWSWDSYNEQFF.